What follows describes a single T cell receptor (beta chain). No cognate antigen has been identified for it. Within one base of it there is no much larger clone, and no base qualities were kept. The data belong to a study of memory CD4+ T cells and cytomegalovirus serostatus (dated by TCRdb to about 2019). For the study in its entirety: A total of 35 or so healthy Belgian adults, of whom 9 were CMV seropositive and about 24 were CMV seronegative, were included in the cohort. To replicate a published TCR-based CMV serostatus classifier, the researchers sequenced the CD4+ memory TCRbeta repertoires of a Belgian cohort whose cytomegalovirus serostatus was known.

The CDR3 sequence holds 14 residues, the cysteine and phenylalanine included. The only DNA kept is the CDR3, 42 bases in frame from the first base. V sheds 5 bases and J sheds 1 base, leaving 8 bases between their ends. According to the germline V gene, CDR1 reads SNHLY and CDR2 reads FYNNEI. A FACSAria II was used to sort memory CD4+ T cells, defined as single viable CD3+CD4+CD8-CD45RO+ cells. CMV serostatus was assessed using a Roche Elecsys assay, by which serum IgG against CMV pp150, pp28, p38 and p52 was detected. After the samples were thawed, total CD4+ T cells were enriched through positive selection using CD4 magnetic microbeads. The samples came from a different study that was designed specifically to examine the CD4+ T cell memory repertoire. Peripheral blood mononuclear cells were isolated and cryopreserved according to standard operating procedures, and serum was stored at -80 degrees C. Staining used CD3-PerCP (BW264/56), CD4-APC (RPA-T4), CD45RO-PE (UCHT1) and CD8-Pacific Orange (3B5) antibodies, with Sytox blue excluding non-viable cells.

Points the paper makes about the study in general: The results were interpreted as suggesting that the CMV-associated TCR signature is mostly present in the CD4+ memory repertoire. Unlike the original study, which covered naive and memory CD4+ and CD8+ populations, the Belgian study sequenced only CD4+CD45RO+ memory cells. For CMV serostatus prediction, a median bootstrapped AUC of approximately 0.95 was reached with the original framework, and a median bootstrapped AUC of approximately 0.9 was reached with a US-trained random forest. Of more than 150 previously reported CMV-associated TCRbeta sequences, some 67 appeared in the CD4+ memory repertoires, each in one to five individuals. A median bootstrapped AUC of almost 0.96 with a 95% CI of 0.76-1.00 was achieved on the Belgian cohort by the original-framework classifier.

Genomic DNA was extracted from sorted cells with the Quick-DNA Microprep Kit. Amplification of TCRbeta DNA was done with the immunoSEQ hsTCRbeta kit, following the protocol from the manufacturer. An Illumina MiSeq instrument was used to sequence the TCRbeta libraries. The source study handled its data this way. Following removal of out-of-frame sequences, roughly 2 million distinct TCRbeta sequences were retained, with an average of roughly 70,000 per individual. Each individual was scored by the count of 150 to 200 previously reported CMV-associated TCRbeta sequences and the total productive distinct TCRbeta count. A beta-binomial model was reimplemented in Python, and random forests from scikit-learn, run with default parameters, were trained on data from the US cohort. On the Belgian cohort, classifier performance was reported as the median AUC, along with percentile confidence intervals, across 10,000 bootstrap iterations. What TCRdb holds here is the immuneACCESS table cut down to in-frame rearrangements. Part of the clones is not present; checked against another copy, under half of the missing clones reflect an unresolved V gene, and the others are unexplained. V and J calls plus clone size are reproduced from that table; the DNA served to infer D and trimming. In all, the sample holds fewer than 50,000 clones, and less than 80% of those were seen once. Together, the top ten hold approximately 6.5% of the sample.

The V and J genes are TRBV2 and TRBJ2-2; the D gene is not confidently resolved. The origin of this receptor is an adult in good health and CMV-seronegative. Input material: memory CD4+ T cells from blood. The DNA is as follows: TGTGCCAGCAGTCTACTGGTGAACACCGGGGAGCTGTTTTTT. Its translation reads: CASSLLVNTGELFF.